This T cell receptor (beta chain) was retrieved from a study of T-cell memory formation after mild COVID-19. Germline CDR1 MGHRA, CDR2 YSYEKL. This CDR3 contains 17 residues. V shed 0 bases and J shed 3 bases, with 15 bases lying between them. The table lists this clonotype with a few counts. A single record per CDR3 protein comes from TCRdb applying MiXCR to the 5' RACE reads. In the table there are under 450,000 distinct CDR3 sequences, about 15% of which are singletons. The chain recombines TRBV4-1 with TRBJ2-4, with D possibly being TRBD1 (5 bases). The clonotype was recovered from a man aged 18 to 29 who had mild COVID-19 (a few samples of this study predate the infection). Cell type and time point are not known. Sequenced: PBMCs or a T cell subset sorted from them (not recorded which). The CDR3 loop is CASSQEVARVGKNIQYF. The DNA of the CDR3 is TGCGCCAGCAGCCAAGAGGTGGCCAGGGTCGGCAAAAACATTCAGTACTTC.